These T cell receptor beta chains were read from a single sample in a study of blood T cells in healthy people across ages. TCRdb reanalysed the 5' RACE reads using MiXCR and keeps one entry per CDR3 protein. The sample carries about 570,000 distinct CDR3 sequences, about 26% recorded once. The source material was blood. Source of these receptors: a woman in her seventies in good health. Each CDR3 is given without its conserved first and last residue. Fields, in order: J gene, V gene, CDR3 protein.

>TRBJ2-1|TRBV11-2
ASNLILAGATKYNEQF
>TRBJ1-1|TRBV5-1
ASRPLDRVNTEAF
>TRBJ1-4|TRBV6-6
ASYGQETEKLF
>TRBJ2-7|TRBV11-2
ASSPQRQGEQY
>TRBJ1-1|TRBV7-9
ASSPLVGLGQDVEAF
>TRBJ2-7|TRBV12-3/TRBV12-4
ASSLQGQGEQY
>TRBJ1-1|TRBV5-1
ASSYVRGTDTEAF
>TRBJ2-5|TRBV11-1
ASSPGERTKQY
>TRBJ1-2|TRBV6-6
ASNEYGYT
>TRBJ2-3|TRBV6-1
ASSELRNAQY
>TRBJ2-3|TRBV24-1
ATSDFGQGGGDTQY
>TRBJ2-1|TRBV20-1
SARDEGGTLNEQF
>TRBJ1-6|TRBV6-6
ASSLNRRNSPLH